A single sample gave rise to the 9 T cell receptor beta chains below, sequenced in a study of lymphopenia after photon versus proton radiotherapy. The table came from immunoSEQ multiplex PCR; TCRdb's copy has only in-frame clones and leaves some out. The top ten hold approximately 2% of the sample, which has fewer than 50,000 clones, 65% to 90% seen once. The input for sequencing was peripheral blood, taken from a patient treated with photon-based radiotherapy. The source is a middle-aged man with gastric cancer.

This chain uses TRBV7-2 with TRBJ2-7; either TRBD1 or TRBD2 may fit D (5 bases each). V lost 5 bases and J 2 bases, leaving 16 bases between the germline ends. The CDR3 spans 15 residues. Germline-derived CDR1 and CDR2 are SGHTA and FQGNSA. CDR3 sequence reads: CASSPGTSRTYEQYF. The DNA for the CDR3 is TGTGCCAGCAGCCCCGGGACCTCCAGAACCTACGAGCAGTACTTC.

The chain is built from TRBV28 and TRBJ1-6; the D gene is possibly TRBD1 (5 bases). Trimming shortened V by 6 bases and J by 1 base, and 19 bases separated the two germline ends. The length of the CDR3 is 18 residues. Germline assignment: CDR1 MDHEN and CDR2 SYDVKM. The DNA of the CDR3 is TGTGCCAGCAGCCTAAGTAAGGGGTTGGGGTCCTATAATTCACCCCTCCACTTT. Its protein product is CASSLSKGLGSYNSPLHF.

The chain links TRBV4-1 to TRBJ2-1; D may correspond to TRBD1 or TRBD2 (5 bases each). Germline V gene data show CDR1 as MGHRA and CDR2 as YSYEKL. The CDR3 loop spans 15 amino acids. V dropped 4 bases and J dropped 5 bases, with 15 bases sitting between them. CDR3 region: CASSPWVGTNNEQFF. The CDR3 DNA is TGCGCCAGCAGCCCTTGGGTCGGGACCAACAATGAGCAGTTCTTC.

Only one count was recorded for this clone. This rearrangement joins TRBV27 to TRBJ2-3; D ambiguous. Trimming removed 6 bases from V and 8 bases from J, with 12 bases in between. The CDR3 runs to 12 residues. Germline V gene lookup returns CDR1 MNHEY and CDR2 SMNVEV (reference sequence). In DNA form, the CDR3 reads TGTGCCAGCAGGGGTACATTTGGTACGCAGTATTTT. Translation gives CASRGTFGTQYF.

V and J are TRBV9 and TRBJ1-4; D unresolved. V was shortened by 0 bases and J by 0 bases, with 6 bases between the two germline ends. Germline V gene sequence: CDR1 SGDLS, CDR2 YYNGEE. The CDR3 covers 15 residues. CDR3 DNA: TGTGCCAGCAGCGTAGGGGGAGCAACTAATGAAAAACTGTTTTTT. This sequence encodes CASSVGGATNEKLFF.

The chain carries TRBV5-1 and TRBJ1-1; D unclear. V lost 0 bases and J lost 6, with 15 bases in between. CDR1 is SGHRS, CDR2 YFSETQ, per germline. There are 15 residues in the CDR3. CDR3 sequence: CASSLASGTAAEAFF. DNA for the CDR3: TGCGCCAGCAGCTTGGCCAGCGGAACAGCCGCTGAAGCTTTCTTT.

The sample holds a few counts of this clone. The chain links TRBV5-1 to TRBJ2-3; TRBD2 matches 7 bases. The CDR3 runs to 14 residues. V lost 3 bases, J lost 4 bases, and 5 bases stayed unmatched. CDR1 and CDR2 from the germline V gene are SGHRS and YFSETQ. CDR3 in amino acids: CASSSQTSSDTQYF. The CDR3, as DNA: TGCGCCAGCAGCTCCCAGACTAGCTCAGATACGCAGTATTTT.

The CDR3 loop is CASSQGPGIQPQHF. The CDR3 nucleotides are TGCGCCAGCAGCCAAGGTCCCGGCATTCAGCCCCAGCATTTT. The V call is TRBV4-3, the J call TRBJ1-5; D ambiguous. From germline, CDR1 is LGHNA and CDR2 YSLEER. The CDR3 spans 14 residues. The germline V and J ends were trimmed by 1 base and 6 bases, with 10 bases remaining between them.

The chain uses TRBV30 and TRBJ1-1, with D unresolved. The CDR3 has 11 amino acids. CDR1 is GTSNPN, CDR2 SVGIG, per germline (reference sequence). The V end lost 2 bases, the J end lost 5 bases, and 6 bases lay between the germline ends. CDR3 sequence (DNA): TGTGCCTGGAGTCGGTCGACTGAAGCTTTCTTT. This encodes CAWSRSTEAFF. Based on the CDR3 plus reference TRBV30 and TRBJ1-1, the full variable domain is SQTIHQWPATLVQPVGSPLSLECTVEGTSNPNLYWYRQAAGRGLQLLFYSVGIGQISSEVPQNLSASRPQDRQFILSSKKLLLSDSGFYLCAWSRSTEAFFGQGTRLTVV.